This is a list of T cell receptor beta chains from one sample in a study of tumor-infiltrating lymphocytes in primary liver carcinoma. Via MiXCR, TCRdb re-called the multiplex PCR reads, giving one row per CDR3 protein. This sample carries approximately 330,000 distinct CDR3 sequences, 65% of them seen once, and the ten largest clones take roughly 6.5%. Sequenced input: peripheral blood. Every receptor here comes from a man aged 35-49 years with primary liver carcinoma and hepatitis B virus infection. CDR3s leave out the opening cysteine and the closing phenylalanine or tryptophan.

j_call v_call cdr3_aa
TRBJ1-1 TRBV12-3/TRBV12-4 ASSLEGVAF
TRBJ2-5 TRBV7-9 ANSLGTGLQKETQY
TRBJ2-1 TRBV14 ASSQYKLNEQF
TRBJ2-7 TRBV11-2 ADSPDRGREQY
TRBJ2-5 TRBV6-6 ASSRLAGGGETQY
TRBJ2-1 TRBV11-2 AGSSSQGPYNEQF
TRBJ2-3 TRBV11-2 ASSTTKGQTPDTQY
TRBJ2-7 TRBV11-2 VSSRLGVEQY
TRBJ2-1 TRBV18 ASSPPLLAVGNEQF
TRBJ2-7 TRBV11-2 ASGLNAYERY
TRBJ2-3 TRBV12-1 ASSLRTSIFADTQY
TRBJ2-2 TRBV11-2 ASSSRQFLGKTGDPF
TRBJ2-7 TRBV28 ASTAPGLPSYEQY
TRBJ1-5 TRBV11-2 ASSPGTGGISNQPQH
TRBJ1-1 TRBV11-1 ASSLSLDTDAF
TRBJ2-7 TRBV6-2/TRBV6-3 VSRGTASYERY
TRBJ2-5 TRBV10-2 ASRLAGGPGTQY
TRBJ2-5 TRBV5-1 ASSFRLQRGGETQY
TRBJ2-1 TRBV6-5 ASSRETGGKRAEQF
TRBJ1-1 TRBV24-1 ATSDFGAEAF
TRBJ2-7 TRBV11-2 ANSLYVEPLEQY
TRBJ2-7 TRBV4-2 ASNQESNDQY
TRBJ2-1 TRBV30 AWSGYEESGI
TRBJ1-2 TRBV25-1 ATSSTYYGYT
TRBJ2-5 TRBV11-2 ASSLVRLAIQETQY
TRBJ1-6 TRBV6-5 ANSRQQGGDSPLH
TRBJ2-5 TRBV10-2 ASRDGRETQY
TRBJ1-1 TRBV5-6 ASSFAGNTEAF
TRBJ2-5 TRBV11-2 ASSLVGWETQY
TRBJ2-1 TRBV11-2 ASSLDGPSTSEQF
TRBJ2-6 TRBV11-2 VSSLGGTGISGTNVLT
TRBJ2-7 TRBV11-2 ASSYDHALLAGYEQY
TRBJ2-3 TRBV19 ASSRAGTTRTDTQY
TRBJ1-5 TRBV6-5 ASRATGARSNQPQH
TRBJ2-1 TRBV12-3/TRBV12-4 ASSDNGLARYNEQF
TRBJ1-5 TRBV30 AWSISGRGNQPQH
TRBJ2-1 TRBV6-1 ASGKGLRTYNEQF
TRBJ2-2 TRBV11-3 ASSVMYGGGLF
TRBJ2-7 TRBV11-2 VSSFRANVGSYEQY
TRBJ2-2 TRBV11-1 ASSLARGLGGELS
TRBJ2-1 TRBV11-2 ASSWSGRHNEQF
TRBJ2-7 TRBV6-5 ASSSPRTDGYEQY
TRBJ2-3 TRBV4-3 ASSQTSGRSQY
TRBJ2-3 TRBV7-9 ASNQGVGNTDTQY
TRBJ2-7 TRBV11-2 ASSFGVGISYEHY
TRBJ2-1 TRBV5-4 ASSLGGSGRINEQF